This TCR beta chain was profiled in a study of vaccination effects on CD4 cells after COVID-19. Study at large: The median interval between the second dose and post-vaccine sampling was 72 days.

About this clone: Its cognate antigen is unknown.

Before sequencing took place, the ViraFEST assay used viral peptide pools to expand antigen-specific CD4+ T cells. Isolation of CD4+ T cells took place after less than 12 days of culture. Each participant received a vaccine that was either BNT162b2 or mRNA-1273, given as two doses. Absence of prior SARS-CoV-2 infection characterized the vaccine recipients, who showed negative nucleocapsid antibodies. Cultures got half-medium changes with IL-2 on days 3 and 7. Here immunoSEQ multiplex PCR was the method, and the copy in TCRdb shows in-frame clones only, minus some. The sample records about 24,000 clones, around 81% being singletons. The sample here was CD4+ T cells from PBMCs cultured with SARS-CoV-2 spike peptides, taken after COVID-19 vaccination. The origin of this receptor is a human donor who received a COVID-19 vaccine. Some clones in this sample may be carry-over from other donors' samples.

The CDR3 loop is CASSRAANQPQHF. In DNA form, the CDR3 reads TGTGCCAGCAGTAGGGCAGCCAATCAGCCCCAGCATTTT. The rearrangement uses TRBV6-5 and TRBJ1-5; D gene uncertain. Trimming removed 5 bases at V and 3 bases at J, with 8 bases between. The CDR3 has 13 amino acids. Germline V lookup: CDR1 MNHEY, CDR2 SVGAGI.